Presented here are 20 T cell receptor beta chains from one specimen sequenced in a study of blood T cell repertoires in COVID-19. Measured with immunoSEQ multiplex PCR; TCRdb has only the in-frame clones, and not every one. This table has a few hundred thousand clones, roughly 89% appearing once. The sequencing sample was made of PBMCs or T cells enriched from blood (not recorded which). All receptors come from a woman between 40 and 55 years old who had recovered from COVID-19.

The V and J genes are TRBV6-4 and TRBJ2-6; maybe TRBD2 (5 bases). The ends were cut back, 6 bases at V and 1 base at J, with 13 bases in the middle. In germline, CDR1 is MRHNA, CDR2 SNTAGT. CDR3 size: 16 residues. The CDR3, as DNA: TGTGCCAGCAGCCCGGAGGATAGGTCTGGGGCCAACGTCCTGACTTTC. This encodes CASSPEDRSGANVLTF.

This chain connects TRBV2 to TRBJ2-2; 11 bases are a match to TRBD2. CDR1 and CDR2 (germline): SNHLY, FYNNEI. V lost 5 bases to trimming and J lost 4 bases; unmatched junction nucleotides: 3. This CDR3 has 15 amino acids. CDR3: CASSRLAGSTGELFF. The CDR3 bases are TGTGCCAGCAGTAGACTAGCGGGAAGCACCGGGGAGCTGTTTTTT. The complete variable domain, with remaining parts taken from reference TRBV2 and TRBJ2-2, reads EPEVTQTPSHQVTQMGQEVILRCVPISNHLYFYWYRQILGQKVEFLVSFYNNEISEKSEIFDDQFSVERPDGSNFTLKIRSTKLEDSAMYFCASSRLAGSTGELFFGEGSRLTVL.

V is TRBV3-1 (or the pseudogene TRBV3-2) and J is TRBJ2-4; TRBD2 matches 7 bases. J gave up 8 bases and V 3 bases, and 10 bases lay outside the gene matches. The CDR3 consists of 15 residues. The germline V gene encodes CDR1 LGHDT and CDR2 YNNKEL (reference sequence). The CDR3 loop reads CASSHIGGGEDIQYF. For the CDR3, the DNA is TGTGCCAGCAGCCATATAGGTGGGGGGGAAGACATTCAGTACTTC.

The chain uses TRBV5-6 and TRBJ2-1; no reliable D call. Trimming removed 6 bases from V and 0 bases from J, with 10 bases in between. This CDR3 is built from 14 residues. The germline gives CDR1 SGHDT, CDR2 YYEEEE. The CDR3 DNA reads as TGTGCCAGCAACCTACAGAGCTCCTACAATGAGCAGTTCTTC. As protein: CASNLQSSYNEQFF.

The chain employs TRBV27 and TRBJ2-4; 8 nucleotides line up with TRBD2. With V trimmed by 4 bases and J by 1 base, 15 bases remained unmatched. This CDR3 comprises 19 residues. Germline V gene sequence: CDR1 MNHEY, CDR2 SMNVEV (reference sequence). CDR3 bases: TGTGCCAGCAGTTCTCACCAGCGGAGCGGGGGTTTGGCCAAAAACATTCAGTACTTC. This gives the protein CASSSHQRSGGLAKNIQYF.

The V call is TRBV11-2, the J call TRBJ1-2, with a possible D match to TRBD1 (5 bases). Germline-derived CDR1 and CDR2 are SGHAT and FQNNGV. Trimming shortened V by 5 bases and J by 6 bases, and 19 bases separated the two germline ends. CDR3 length equals 15 residues. The CDR3 DNA reads TGTGCCAGCAGCCCTCGACAGAGTAGCAATGATGGCTACACCTTC. Translated, it gives CASSPRQSSNDGYTF.

The chain combines TRBV25-1 with TRBJ2-1, with TRBD1 matching over 7 bases. V dropped 6 bases and J dropped 2; count of bases not matched to a gene: 1. The germline V gene has CDR1 MGHDK and CDR2 SYGVNS. The CDR3 extends over 13 amino acids. The CDR3 sequence: CASSRGTYNEQFF. In nucleotides, the CDR3 is TGTGCCAGCAGCAGGGGGACCTACAATGAGCAGTTCTTC.

The chain has TRBV19 and TRBJ2-2, with a weak D call TRBD2 (7 bases). CDR1 and CDR2 from the germline V gene are LNHDA and SQIVND (reference sequence). The CDR3 runs to 14 residues. Trimming cost V 5 bases and J 6 bases, with 13 bases left between them. The CDR3 protein is CASSPQGGAGELFF. The CDR3 DNA is TGTGCCAGTAGTCCACAAGGGGGGGCCGGGGAGCTGTTTTTT.

In this sample, this clone turned up a few times. This CDR3 is CASSFAAPVLAGINEQFF. CDR3 bases: TGTGCCAGCAGCTTTGCCGCACCAGTACTAGCGGGTATAAATGAGCAGTTCTTC. The genes are TRBV7-6 and TRBJ2-1; TRBD2 agrees at 9 bases. Unmatched junction bases numbered 16, after V lost 3 bases and J lost 7 bases. The CDR3 spans 18 residues. The germline V gene encodes CDR1 SGHVS and CDR2 FNYEAQ.

The J gene is TRBJ2-1, the V gene TRBV6-5, with 8 positions matching TRBD1. Per the germline V gene, CDR1 is MNHEY and CDR2 is SVGAGI. The junction had 12 bases not matched to a gene; V was cut back by 6 bases and J by 8 bases. The CDR3 sequence is 15 residues long. DNA of the CDR3: TGTGCCAGCAGAAGGACAGGGCGAAGGGGGGATGAGCAGTTCTTC. Its protein is CASRRTGRRGDEQFF.

This sequence joins TRBV4-1 and TRBJ2-3, with TRBD2 identical over 12 bases. Losses at the gene ends were 4 bases for V and 2 bases for J; bases not matched to a gene: 7. The CDR3 is 17 residues long. CDR1 MGHRA and CDR2 YSYEKL come from the germline V gene. CDR3 coding DNA: TGCGCCAGCAGCCTTTCGGGACTAGCGGGCACCACAGATACGCAGTATTTT. Amino acids: CASSLSGLAGTTDTQYF.

The chain has TRBV27 and TRBJ2-7; D is unclear. CDR1 MNHEY and CDR2 SMNVEV come from the germline V gene (reference sequence). The V and J ends lost 1 base and 5 bases respectively, with 15 bases between them. The length of the CDR3 is 15 residues. CDR3 in amino acids: CASSLYPTRANEQYV. Written as DNA, the CDR3 is TGTGCCAGCAGTTTATACCCCACTCGAGCAAACGAGCAGTACGTC.

This rearrangement joins TRBV9 to TRBJ2-5; TRBD1 aligns across 10 bases. V was pared by 2 bases and J by 4 bases, with 5 bases of the junction left unmatched. Looked up from germline, CDR1 is SGDLS and CDR2 is YYNGEE. The CDR3 is 15 residues long. Written as DNA, the CDR3 is TGTGCCAGCAGCGTGGACAGGGGGGTAGGAGAGACCCAGTACTTC. Its protein is CASSVDRGVGETQYF. Full variable domain (outside the CDR3, taken from reference TRBV9 and TRBJ2-5): DSGVTQTPKHLITATGQRVTLRCSPRSGDLSVYWYQQSLDQGLQFLIQYYNGEERAKGNILERFSAQQFPDLHSELNLSSLELGDSALYFCASSVDRGVGETQYFGPGTRLLVL.

This rearrangement joins TRBV19 to TRBJ2-3; 9 bases match TRBD2. CDR1 is LNHDA, CDR2 SQIVND, per germline (reference sequence). V trimming: 6 bases; J trimming: 0 bases; junction bases outside the gene matches: 4. The CDR3 sequence is 15 residues long. In DNA, the CDR3 is TGTGCCAGTAGCGACGGACTAGCGAGCACAGATACGCAGTATTTT. This encodes CASSDGLASTDTQYF. Combining the CDR3 with reference TRBV19 and TRBJ2-3 gives the whole variable domain DGGITQSPKYLFRKEGQNVTLSCEQNLNHDAMYWYRQDPGQGLRLIYYSQIVNDFQKGDIAEGYSVSREKKESFPLTVTSAQKNPTAFYLCASSDGLASTDTQYFGPGTRLTVL.

V usage is TRBV19 and J usage is TRBJ2-2; D remains ambiguous. V lost 3 bases and J lost 4, with 6 bases in between. Looked up from germline, CDR1 is LNHDA and CDR2 is SQIVND (reference sequence). The CDR3 contains 13 residues. Here the CDR3 DNA reads TGTGCCAGTAGTATCGTAGCCACCGGGGAGCTGTTTTTT. Its protein is CASSIVATGELFF.

The chain couples TRBV28 to TRBJ1-2, with no clear D. CDR3 length equals 12 residues. Germline CDR1 and CDR2: MDHEN and SYDVKM. V was shortened by 3 bases and J by 7 bases, with 9 bases between the two germline ends. DNA for the CDR3: TGTGCCAGCAGTTTTCAAAGCCCTGGCTACACCTTC. Protein: CASSFQSPGYTF.

The chain combines TRBV5-1 with TRBJ2-1; 9 nucleotides line up with TRBD1. The V gene's germline CDR1 is SGHRS and CDR2 YFSETQ. J lost 4 bases, V lost 2 bases, and 4 bases had no gene match. This CDR3 region has 15 residues. The chain's CDR3 is CASSFLQGAYNEQFF. CDR3 DNA sequence: TGCGCCAGCAGCTTTCTACAGGGGGCTTACAATGAGCAGTTCTTC. The complete variable domain, with remaining parts taken from reference TRBV5-1 and TRBJ2-1, reads KAGVTQTPRYLIKTRGQQVTLSCSPISGHRSVSWYQQTPGQGLQFLFEYFSETQRNKGNFPGRFSGRQFSNSRSEMNVSTLELGDSALYLCASSFLQGAYNEQFFGPGTRLTVL.

This clone was observed a handful of times. The chain combines TRBV28 with TRBJ2-5; tentative D call: TRBD1 (6 bases). The CDR3 consists of 16 residues. Trimming stripped 5 bases from V and 5 bases from J, with 21 bases between. CDR1 MDHEN and CDR2 SYDVKM come from the germline V gene. DNA of the CDR3: TGTGCCAGCAGTCCCCAGGGACAAGGGCCGAAGGAGACCCAGTACTTC. Translated: CASSPQGQGPKETQYF.

This chain joins TRBV7-2 and TRBJ1-3; 8 bases fit TRBD1. The CDR3 totals 14 residues. V was clipped by 5 bases and J by 2 bases; unmatched bases: 2. The germline V gene has CDR1 SGHTA and CDR2 FQGNSA. The CDR3 is CASSIQGAGNTIYF. The CDR3 DNA is TGTGCCAGCAGCATACAGGGGGCTGGAAACACCATATATTTT.

In this sample, this clone turned up a few times. The CDR3 nucleotides are TGCAGTGCTAGTAATATTAGGGGCCCTGAAGCTTTCTTT. Its translation: CSASNIRGPEAFF. The rearrangement uses TRBV20-1 and TRBJ1-1; a possible D gene is TRBD1 (5 bases). The CDR3 has 13 residues. The germline CDR1 and CDR2 sequences are DFQATT and SNEGSKA (reference sequence). The V end lost 3 bases, the J end lost 6 bases, and 14 bases lay between the germline ends.